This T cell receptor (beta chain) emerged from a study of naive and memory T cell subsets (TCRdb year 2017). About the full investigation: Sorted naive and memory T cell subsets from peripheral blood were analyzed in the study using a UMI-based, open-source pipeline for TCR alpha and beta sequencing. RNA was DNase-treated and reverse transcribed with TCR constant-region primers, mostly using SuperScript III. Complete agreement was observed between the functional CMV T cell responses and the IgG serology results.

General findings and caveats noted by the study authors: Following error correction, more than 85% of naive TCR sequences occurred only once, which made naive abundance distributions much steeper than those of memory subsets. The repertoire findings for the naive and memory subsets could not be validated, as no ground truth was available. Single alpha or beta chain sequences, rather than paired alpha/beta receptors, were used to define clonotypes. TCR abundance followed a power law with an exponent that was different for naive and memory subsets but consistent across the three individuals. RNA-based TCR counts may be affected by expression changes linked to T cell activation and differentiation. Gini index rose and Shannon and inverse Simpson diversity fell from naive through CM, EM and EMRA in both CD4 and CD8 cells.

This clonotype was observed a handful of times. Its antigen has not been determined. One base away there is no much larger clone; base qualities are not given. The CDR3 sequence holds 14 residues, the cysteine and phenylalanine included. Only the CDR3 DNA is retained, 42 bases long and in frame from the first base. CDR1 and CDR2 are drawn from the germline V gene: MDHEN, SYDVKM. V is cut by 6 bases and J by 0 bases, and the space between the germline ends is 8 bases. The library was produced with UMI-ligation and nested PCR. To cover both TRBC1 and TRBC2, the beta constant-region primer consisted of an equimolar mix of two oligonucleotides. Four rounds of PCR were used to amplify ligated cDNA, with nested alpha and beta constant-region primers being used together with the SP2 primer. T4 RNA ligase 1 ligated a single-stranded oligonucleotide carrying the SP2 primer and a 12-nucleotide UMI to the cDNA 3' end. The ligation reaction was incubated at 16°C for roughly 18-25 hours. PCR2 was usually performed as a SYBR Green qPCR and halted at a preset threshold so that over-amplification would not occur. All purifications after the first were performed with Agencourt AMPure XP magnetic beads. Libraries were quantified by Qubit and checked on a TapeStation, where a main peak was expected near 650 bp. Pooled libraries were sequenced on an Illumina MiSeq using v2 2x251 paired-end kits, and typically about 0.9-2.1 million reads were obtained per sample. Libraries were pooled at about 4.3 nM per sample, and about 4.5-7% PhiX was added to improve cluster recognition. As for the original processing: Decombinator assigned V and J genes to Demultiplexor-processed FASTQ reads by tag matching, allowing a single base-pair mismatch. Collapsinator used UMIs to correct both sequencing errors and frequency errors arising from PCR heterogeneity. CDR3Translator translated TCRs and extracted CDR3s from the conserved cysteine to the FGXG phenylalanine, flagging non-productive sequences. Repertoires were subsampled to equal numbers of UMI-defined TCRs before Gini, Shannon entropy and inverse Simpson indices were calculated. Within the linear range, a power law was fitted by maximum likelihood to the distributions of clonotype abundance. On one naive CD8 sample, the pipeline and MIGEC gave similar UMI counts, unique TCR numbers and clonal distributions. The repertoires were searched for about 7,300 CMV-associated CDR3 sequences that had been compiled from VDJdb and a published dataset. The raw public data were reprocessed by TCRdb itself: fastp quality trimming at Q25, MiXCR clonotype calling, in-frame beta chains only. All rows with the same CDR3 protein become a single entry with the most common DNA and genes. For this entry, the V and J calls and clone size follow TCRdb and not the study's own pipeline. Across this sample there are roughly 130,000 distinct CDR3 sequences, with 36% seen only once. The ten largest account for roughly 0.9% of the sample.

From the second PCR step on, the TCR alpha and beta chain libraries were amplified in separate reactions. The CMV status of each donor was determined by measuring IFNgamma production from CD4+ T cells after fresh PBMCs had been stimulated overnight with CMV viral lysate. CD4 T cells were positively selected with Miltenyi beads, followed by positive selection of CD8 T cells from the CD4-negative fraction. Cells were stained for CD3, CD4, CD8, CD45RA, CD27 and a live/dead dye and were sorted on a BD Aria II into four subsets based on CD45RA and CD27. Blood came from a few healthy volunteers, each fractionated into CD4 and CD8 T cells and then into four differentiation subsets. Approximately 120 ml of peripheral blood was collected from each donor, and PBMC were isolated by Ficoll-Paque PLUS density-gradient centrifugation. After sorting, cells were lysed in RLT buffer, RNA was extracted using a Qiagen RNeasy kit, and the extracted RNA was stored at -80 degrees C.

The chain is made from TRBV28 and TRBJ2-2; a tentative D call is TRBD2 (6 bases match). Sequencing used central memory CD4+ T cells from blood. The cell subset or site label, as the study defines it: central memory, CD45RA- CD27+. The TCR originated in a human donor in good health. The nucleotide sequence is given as TGTGCCAGCAGGGGACTCCCGAACACCGGGGAGCTGTTTTTT. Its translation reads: CASRGLPNTGELFF.